The sequence of this T cell receptor beta chain was determined in a study of blood T cell repertoires in COVID-19. About the research overall: Donors in the United States, Italy and Spain gave samples during acute or convalescent COVID-19. The cDNA or gDNA used as material had been derived from T cells, B-cell-depleted T cells, or PBMCs.

The data were produced by immunoSEQ multiplex PCR, yet TCRdb's version contains in-frame clones alone and is incomplete. The profile shows about 38,000 clones, 70% to 90% of them singletons. This CDR3 has 20 residues. The V gene end was trimmed by 4 bases and the J gene end by 0 bases; junction bases not matched to a gene: 12. Germline V gives CDR1 MNHEY, CDR2 SVGEGT. Seattle's cohort entered during active infection and was followed longitudinally. This sequence was found in a man aged 55 to 70 with COVID-19, enrolled during active disease. The specimen was peripheral blood. The gene calls are TRBV6-2 or TRBV6-3 and TRBJ2-6; 10 bases match TRBD1. In DNA form, the CDR3 reads TGTGCCAGCAGTTCTCTATCCGTGGGACAGGGGATCTCTGGGGCCAACGTCCTGACTTTC. Its translation is CASSSLSVGQGISGANVLTF.